The subject of this entry is one T cell receptor (beta chain). The authors' processing: ImmunoSEQ gave junction-only sequences without quality scores, so filtering differed. The table came from immunoSEQ multiplex PCR; TCRdb's copy has only in-frame clones and leaves some out. V and J calls and clone size are copied from that table; D and trimming were computed from the DNA. The repertoire includes about 1.1 million clones, 70% to 80% of them detected once, and approximately 0.95% sits in the top ten. The sample belongs to a study of shared clonotypes between healthy human individuals. Study background: Three plates each covered CD4 naive and memory; CD8 naive two, CD8 memory one.

Sequenced input: memory CD4+ T cells from PBMCs. The subset here: CD45RA-negative fraction. The clonotype comes from a man aged 18 to 29 in good health. Some clones in this sample may be carry-over from other donors' samples.

CDR3 DNA: TGTGCCAGCAGCTTAGGACTAGCGGGAGCAGGATCCTACAATGAGCAGTTCTTC. Its protein is CASSLGLAGAGSYNEQFF. The chain is built from TRBV11-2 and TRBJ2-1; 12 bases agree with TRBD2. The CDR3 totals 18 residues. Germline CDR1 and CDR2: SGHAT and FQNNGV. V lost 1 base to trimming and J lost 1 base; unmatched junction nucleotides: 5. The full variable domain, in which reference TRBV11-2 and TRBJ2-1 provide the parts outside the CDR3, is EAGVAQSPRYKIIEKRQSVAFWCNPISGHATLYWYQQILGQGPKLLIQFQNNGVVDDSQLPKDRFSAERLKGVDSTLKIQPAKLEDSAVYLCASSLGLAGAGSYNEQFFGPGTRLTVL.